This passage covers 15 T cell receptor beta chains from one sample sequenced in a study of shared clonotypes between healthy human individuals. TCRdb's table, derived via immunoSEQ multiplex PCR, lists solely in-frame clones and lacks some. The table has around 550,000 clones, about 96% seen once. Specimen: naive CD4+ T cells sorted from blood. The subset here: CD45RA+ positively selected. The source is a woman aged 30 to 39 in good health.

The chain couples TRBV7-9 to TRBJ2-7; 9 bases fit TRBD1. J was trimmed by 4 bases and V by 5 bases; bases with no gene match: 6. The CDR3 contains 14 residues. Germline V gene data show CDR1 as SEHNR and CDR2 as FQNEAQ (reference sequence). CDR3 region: CASSVDRGKYEQYF. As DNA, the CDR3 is TGTGCCAGCAGCGTGGACAGGGGAAAATACGAGCAGTACTTC. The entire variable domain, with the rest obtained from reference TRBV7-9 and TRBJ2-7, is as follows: DTGVSQNPRHKITKRGQNVTFRCDPISEHNRLYWYRQTLGQGPEFLTYFQNEAQLEKSRLLSDRFSAERPKGSFSTLEIQRTEQGDSAMYLCASSVDRGKYEQYFGPGTRLTVT.

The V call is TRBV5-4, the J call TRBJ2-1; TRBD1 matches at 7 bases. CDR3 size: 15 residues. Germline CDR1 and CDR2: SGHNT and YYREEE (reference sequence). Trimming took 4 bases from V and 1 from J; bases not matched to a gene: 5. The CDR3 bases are TGTGCCAGCAGCACCGGGACAGTTTCCTACAATGAGCAGTTCTTC. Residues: CASSTGTVSYNEQFF.

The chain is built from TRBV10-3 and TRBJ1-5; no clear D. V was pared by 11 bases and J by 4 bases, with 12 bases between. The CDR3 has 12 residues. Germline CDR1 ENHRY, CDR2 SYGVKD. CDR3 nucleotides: TGTGCCTCCTCGAGGGAAAATCAGCCCCAGCATTTT. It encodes CASSRENQPQHF.

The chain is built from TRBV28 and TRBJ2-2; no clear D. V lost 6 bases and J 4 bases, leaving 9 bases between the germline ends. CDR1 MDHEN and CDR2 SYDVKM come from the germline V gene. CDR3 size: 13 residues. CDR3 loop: CASRLPITGELFF. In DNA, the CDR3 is TGTGCCAGCAGACTTCCCATCACCGGGGAGCTGTTTTTT.

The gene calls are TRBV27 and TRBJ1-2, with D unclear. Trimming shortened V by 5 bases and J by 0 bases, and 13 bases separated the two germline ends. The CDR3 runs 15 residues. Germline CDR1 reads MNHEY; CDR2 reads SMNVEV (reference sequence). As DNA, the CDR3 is TGTGCCAGCAGTCCGCACGCCCTATCTAACTATGGCTACACCTTC. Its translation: CASSPHALSNYGYTF.

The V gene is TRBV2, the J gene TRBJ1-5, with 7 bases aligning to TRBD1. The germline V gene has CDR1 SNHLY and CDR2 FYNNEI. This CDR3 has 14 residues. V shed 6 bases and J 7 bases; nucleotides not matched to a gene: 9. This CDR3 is CASSGGRGHQPQHF. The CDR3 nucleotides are TGTGCCAGCAGCGGGGGGAGGGGGCACCAGCCCCAGCATTTT.

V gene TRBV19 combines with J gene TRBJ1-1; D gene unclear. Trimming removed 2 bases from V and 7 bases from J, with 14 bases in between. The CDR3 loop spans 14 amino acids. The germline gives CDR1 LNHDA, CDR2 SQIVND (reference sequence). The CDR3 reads CASSIRGLADEAFF. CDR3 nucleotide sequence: TGTGCCAGTAGTATACGAGGGTTGGCGGATGAAGCTTTCTTT.

CDR3 protein: CASSVVSGTIGDTQYF. Written as DNA, the CDR3 is TGTGCCAGCAGCGTAGTTAGCGGGACGATTGGGGATACGCAGTATTTT. This chain joins TRBV9 and TRBJ2-3; 8 bases match TRBD2. The CDR3 consists of 16 residues. With V trimmed by 0 bases and J by 6 bases, 9 bases remained unmatched. Germline V gene data show CDR1 as SGDLS and CDR2 as YYNGEE.

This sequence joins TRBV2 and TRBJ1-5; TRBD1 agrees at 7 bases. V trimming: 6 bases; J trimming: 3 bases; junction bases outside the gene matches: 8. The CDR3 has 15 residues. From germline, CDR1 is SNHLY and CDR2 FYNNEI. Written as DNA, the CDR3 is TGTGCCAGCAGAGTCGGGACAGTGACCAATCAGCCCCAGCATTTT. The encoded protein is CASRVGTVTNQPQHF.

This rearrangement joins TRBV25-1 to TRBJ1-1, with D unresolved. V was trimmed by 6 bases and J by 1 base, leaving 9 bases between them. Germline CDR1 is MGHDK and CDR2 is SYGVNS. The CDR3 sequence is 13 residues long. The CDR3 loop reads CASRSEPNTEAFF. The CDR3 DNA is TGTGCCAGCAGATCGGAACCGAACACTGAAGCTTTCTTT. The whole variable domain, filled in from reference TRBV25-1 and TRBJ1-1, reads EADIYQTPRYLVIGTGKKITLECSQTMGHDKMYWYQQDPGMELHLIHYSYGVNSTEKGDLSSESTVSRIRTEHFPLTLESARPSHTSQYLCASRSEPNTEAFFGQGTRLTVV.

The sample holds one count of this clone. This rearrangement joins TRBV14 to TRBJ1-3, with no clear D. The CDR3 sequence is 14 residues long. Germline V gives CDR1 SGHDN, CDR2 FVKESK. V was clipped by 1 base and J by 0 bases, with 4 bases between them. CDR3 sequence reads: CASSQVSSGNTIYF. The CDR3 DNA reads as TGTGCCAGCAGCCAAGTTAGCTCTGGAAACACCATATATTTT.

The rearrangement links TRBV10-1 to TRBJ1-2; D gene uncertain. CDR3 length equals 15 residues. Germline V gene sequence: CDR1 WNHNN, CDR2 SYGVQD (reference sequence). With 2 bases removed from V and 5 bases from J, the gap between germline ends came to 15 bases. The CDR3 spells CASSEARFPPYGYTF. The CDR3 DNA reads TGCGCCAGCAGTGAGGCCCGATTCCCTCCTTATGGCTACACCTTC.

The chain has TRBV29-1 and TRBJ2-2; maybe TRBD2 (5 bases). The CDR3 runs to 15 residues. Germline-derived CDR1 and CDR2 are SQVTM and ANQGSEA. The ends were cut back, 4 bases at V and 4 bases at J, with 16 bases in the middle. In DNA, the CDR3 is TGCAGCGTTGTTGAGGGATACTGGCCCACCGGGGAGCTGTTTTTT. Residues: CSVVEGYWPTGELFF.

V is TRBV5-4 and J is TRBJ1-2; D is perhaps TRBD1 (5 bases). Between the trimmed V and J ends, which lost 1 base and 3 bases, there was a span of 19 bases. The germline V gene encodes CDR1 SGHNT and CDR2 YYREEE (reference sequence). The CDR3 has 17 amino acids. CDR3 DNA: TGTGCCAGCAGCTTGCGTGTCTCGTCAGGGAATGACTATGGCTACACCTTC. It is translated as CASSLRVSSGNDYGYTF.

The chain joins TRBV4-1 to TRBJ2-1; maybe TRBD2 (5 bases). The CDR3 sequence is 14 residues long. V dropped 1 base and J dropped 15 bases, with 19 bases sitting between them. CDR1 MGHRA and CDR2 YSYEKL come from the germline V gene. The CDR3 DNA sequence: TGCGCCAGCAGCCAAGGGGCTAGCCGTAGGGAACGGTTCTTC. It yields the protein CASSQGASRRERFF.